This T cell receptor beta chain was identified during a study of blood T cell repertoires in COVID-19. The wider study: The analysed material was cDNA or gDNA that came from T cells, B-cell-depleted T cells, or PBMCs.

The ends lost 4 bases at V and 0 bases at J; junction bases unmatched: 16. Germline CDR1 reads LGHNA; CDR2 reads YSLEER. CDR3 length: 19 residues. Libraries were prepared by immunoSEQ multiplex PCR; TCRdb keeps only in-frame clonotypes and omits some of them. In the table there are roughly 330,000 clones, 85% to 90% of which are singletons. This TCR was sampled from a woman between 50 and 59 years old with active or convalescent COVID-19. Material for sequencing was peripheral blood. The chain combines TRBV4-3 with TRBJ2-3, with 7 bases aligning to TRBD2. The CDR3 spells CASSLLRAGTTSSTDTQYF. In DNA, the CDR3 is TGCGCCAGCAGCCTCCTTCGGGCGGGGACTACTTCTAGCACAGATACGCAGTATTTT.